What follows are 23 T cell receptor beta chains derived from one specimen sequenced in a study of cytomegalovirus exposure and HLA in healthy donors (dated by TCRdb to about 2017). To prepare the library, the immunoSEQ multiplex PCR assay was applied. A mixture of 60 forward primers for TCR Vbeta segments and 13 reverse primers for TCR Jbeta segments was used in the multiplex PCR. The immuneACCESS repertoire file appears here via TCRdb, limited to in-frame rearrangements. These files lack a portion of the clones; in checked studies, under half of the deficit traces to unresolved V genes, and the cause of the others is not known. Present in this sample are about 200,000 clones, approximately 86% of which were seen just once. Jointly, the top ten make up roughly 0.98% of the sample. The sequenced sample consisted of PBMCs. These receptors were obtained from a boy aged 2 to 10 in good health and CMV-seronegative.

The chain employs TRBV7-8 and TRBJ1-5; a weak D match, TRBD1 (5 bases). This CDR3 region has 14 residues. Germline lookup yields CDR1 SGHVS and CDR2 FQNEAQ. Trimming shortened V by 3 bases and J by 5 bases, and 11 bases separated the two germline ends. This CDR3 reads CASSFGGGDQPQHF. CDR3 DNA: TGTGCCAGCAGCTTTGGTGGGGGGGATCAGCCCCAGCATTTT.

CDR3 in amino acids: CASSSGQAGGEQYF. The DNA of the CDR3 is TGCGCCAGCAGCTCTGGACAGGCCGGGGGAGAGCAGTACTTC. This chain connects TRBV5-1 to TRBJ2-7, with D tentatively TRBD1 (7 bases). Germline values: CDR1 SGHRS, CDR2 YFSETQ. V was pared by 3 bases and J by 7 bases, with 17 bases between. The CDR3 is 14 amino acids.

The CDR3: CASSSRGAAVGPGELFF. As DNA, the CDR3 is TGTGCCAGCAGCTCCCGCGGAGCGGCTGTAGGGCCCGGGGAGCTGTTTTTT. J is TRBJ2-2 and V is TRBV9; TRBD2 might be the D (5 bases). This CDR3 is 17 amino acids long. Germline V gene data show CDR1 as SGDLS and CDR2 as YYNGEE. Trimming pared 4 bases from V and 6 bases from J, leaving 22 bases between.

This chain links TRBV30 with TRBJ2-1; TRBD1 matches 10 bases. The CDR3 runs 17 residues. Germline trimming cut 4 bases from V and 8 bases from J; bases unmatched to any gene: 17. Germline CDR1 is GTSNPN and CDR2 is SVGIG (reference sequence). Here the CDR3 DNA reads TGTGCCTGGACCCCGAGGGAAAGAGACAGGGGGCAAGATGAGCAGTTCTTC. Protein product: CAWTPRERDRGQDEQFF.

The chain has TRBV27 and TRBJ2-2; no clear D gene. Trimming removed 2 bases from V and 4 bases from J, with 8 bases in between. The germline gives CDR1 MNHEY, CDR2 SMNVEV (reference sequence). This CDR3 has 14 amino acids. The DNA of the CDR3 is TGTGCCAGCAGTTTAGGCAAATTCACCGGGGAGCTGTTTTTT. Protein product: CASSLGKFTGELFF.

V usage is TRBV6-1 and J usage is TRBJ1-1; 9 nucleotides match TRBD1. V shed 6 bases, J shed 1 base, and the junction held 3 bases outside the gene matches. The CDR3 length is 14 residues. Looked up from germline, CDR1 is MNHNS and CDR2 is SASEGT. In DNA, the CDR3 is TGTGCCAGCAGGCTGGGACAGGGGAACACTGAAGCTTTCTTT. As protein: CASRLGQGNTEAFF.

V usage is TRBV5-1 and J usage is TRBJ1-1; the match to TRBD1 covers 7 bases. The germline gives CDR1 SGHRS, CDR2 YFSETQ. The length of the CDR3 is 13 residues. V lost 4 bases, J lost 1 base, and 1 base stayed unmatched. The CDR3 coding sequence is TGCGCCAGCAGCCAGGGGGGGAACACTGAAGCTTTCTTT. Amino acids: CASSQGGNTEAFF.

This chain uses TRBV29-1 with TRBJ2-7; a possible D gene is TRBD2 (5 bases). Trimming pared 7 bases from V and 3 bases from J, leaving 10 bases between. CDR1 is SQVTM and CDR2 is ANQGSEA in the germline V gene. This CDR3 has 11 amino acids. CDR3 coding DNA: TGCAGCGCGGGGAGAGACTACGAGCAGTACTTC. It translates to CSAGRDYEQYF.

This clone was detected only a few times. CDR3 DNA sequence: TGTGCCAGCAGCCTAAGGGGGTTAGGTGAAGCTTTCTTT. This gives the protein CASSLRGLGEAFF. The V and J genes are TRBV6-5 and TRBJ1-1; possible D gene TRBD1, 6 bases. Germline assignment: CDR1 MNHEY and CDR2 SVGAGI. This CDR3 is 13 amino acids long. V lost 6 bases, J lost 7 bases, and 15 bases lay in between.

This clone was seen a handful of times. The rearrangement links TRBV6-1 to TRBJ2-7; 11 bases match TRBD1. The length of the CDR3 is 14 residues. Germline CDR1 and CDR2: MNHNS and SASEGT. Trimming cost V 4 bases and J 7 bases; bases outside gene matches: 6. The chain's CDR3 is CASSVGTGGAEQYF. The CDR3 nucleotides read TGTGCCAGCAGTGTGGGGACAGGGGGGGCGGAGCAGTACTTC.

The V gene is TRBV11-3, the J gene TRBJ2-2, with TRBD2 matching over 7 bases. Germline CDR1 is SGHNT and CDR2 is YENEEA. After removal of 5 bases from V and 4 bases from J, the junction contained 10 bases not matched to a gene. This CDR3 is built from 16 residues. The CDR3 nucleotides are TGTGCCAGCAGCGCGCGAGGGGAGGGCATCACCGGGGAGCTGTTTTTT. Encoded protein: CASSARGEGITGELFF.

The rearrangement uses TRBV19 and TRBJ1-2, with no clear D. The CDR3 length is 14 residues. Trimming took off 5 bases at V and 6 bases at J, with 16 bases between the two ends. The germline CDR1 and CDR2 sequences are LNHDA and SQIVND (reference sequence). CDR3 nucleotides: TGTGCCAGTAGTCTACCGACACCCGGGAATGGCTACACCTTC. Amino acids: CASSLPTPGNGYTF.

The chain is built from TRBV25-1 and TRBJ2-2; 8 positions match TRBD1. The CDR3 is made up of 15 amino acids. With 6 bases clipped from V and 4 bases from J, the junction kept 7 bases outside the gene matches. Germline V gene lookup returns CDR1 MGHDK and CDR2 SYGVNS. CDR3 sequence reads: CASRATGGVTGELFF. For the CDR3, the DNA is TGTGCCAGCAGAGCAACAGGGGGAGTCACCGGGGAGCTGTTTTTT.

The chain is built from TRBV7-9 and TRBJ2-3; 13 nucleotides line up with TRBD2. V lost 5 bases, J lost 0 bases, and 5 bases stayed unmatched. CDR1 is SEHNR, CDR2 FQNEAQ, per germline (reference sequence). This CDR3 contains 17 residues. As DNA, the CDR3 is TGTGCCAGCAGCCCGTTGGGACTAGCGGGGAGCACAGATACGCAGTATTTT. Its translation: CASSPLGLAGSTDTQYF.

This clone was observed a few times. This chain's CDR3 is CASSIGRASSGANVLTF. The CDR3 DNA reads as TGTGCCAGTAGTATTGGCAGGGCCAGCTCTGGGGCCAACGTCCTGACTTTC. V is TRBV19 and J is TRBJ2-6, with D possibly matching TRBD1 (5 bases). CDR3 length equals 17 residues. V was shortened by 3 bases and J by 0 bases, with 12 bases between the two germline ends. Looked up from germline, CDR1 is LNHDA and CDR2 is SQIVND (reference sequence).

V usage is TRBV6-5 and J usage is TRBJ1-1, with TRBD1 as a possible D gene (5 bases). The CDR3 is 12 residues long. V lost 7 bases to trimming and J lost 1 base, with 7 bases between them. Germline V CDR1 and CDR2: MNHEY, SVGAGI. The CDR3 loop is CASTGENTEAFF. In DNA, the CDR3 is TGTGCCAGCACGGGGGAGAACACTGAAGCTTTCTTT.

The chain carries TRBV9 and TRBJ2-7; D may be TRBD2 (6 bases). The CDR3 is made up of 15 amino acids. The germline V gene encodes CDR1 SGDLS and CDR2 YYNGEE. Trimming shortened V by 0 bases and J by 0 bases, and 10 bases separated the two germline ends. CDR3 protein: CASSVGPGDSYEQYF. The CDR3 DNA follows: TGTGCCAGCAGCGTAGGGCCGGGAGACTCCTACGAGCAGTACTTC.

This clone was observed a handful of times. The rearrangement links TRBV4-1 to TRBJ1-3, with D perhaps matching TRBD1 (6 bases). The CDR3 has 16 amino acids. The germline V and J ends were trimmed by 1 base and 4 bases, with 14 bases remaining between them. Germline V CDR1 and CDR2: MGHRA, YSYEKL. The CDR3 reads CASSQGRGATGNTIYF. The DNA for the CDR3 is TGCGCCAGCAGCCAAGGCAGGGGAGCGACGGGAAACACCATATATTTT.

V usage is TRBV10-1 and J usage is TRBJ2-3, with D maybe TRBD2 (6 bases). From germline, CDR1 is WNHNN and CDR2 SYGVQD (reference sequence). The CDR3 is 18 residues long. V lost 0 bases, J lost 2 bases, and 18 bases lay in between. The CDR3 protein is CASSESSQGTRSTDTQYF. The DNA for the CDR3 is TGCGCCAGCAGTGAGTCATCTCAAGGGACTCGATCCACAGATACGCAGTATTTT.

A word on this clone: The CDR3 ends on some other residue instead of the conserved phenylalanine or tryptophan, so this is likely a read error. The gene calls are TRBV6-1 and TRBJ1-2, with D possibly TRBD1 on 6 matching bases. CDR1 is MNHNS, CDR2 SASEGT, per germline. V lost 7 bases to trimming and J lost 4 bases, with 10 bases between them. The CDR3 sequence is 12 residues long. This CDR3 reads CASKAGVYGYTL. The CDR3 coding sequence is TGTGCCAGCAAAGCAGGGGTCTATGGCTACACCCTC.

V and J are TRBV30 and TRBJ2-7; perhaps TRBD2 as D (6 bases). The germline CDR1 and CDR2 sequences are GTSNPN and SVGIG (reference sequence). The V and J ends lost 5 bases and 9 bases respectively, with 14 bases between them. The CDR3 loop spans 11 amino acids. The CDR3 bases are TGTGCCTGGGCCCGGGGGTCGTCGCAGTACTTC. Protein: CAWARGSSQYF.

The CDR3 bases are TGTGCCAGCAGCTTAGTCCTCTCTGGAAACACCATATATTTT. It encodes CASSLVLSGNTIYF. The chain employs TRBV7-9 and TRBJ1-3; no reliable D call. Trimming removed 1 base from V and 0 bases from J, with 4 bases in between. The CDR3 extends over 14 amino acids. Looked up from germline, CDR1 is SEHNR and CDR2 is FQNEAQ (reference sequence).

This clone was seen a handful of times. The V gene is TRBV5-6, the J gene TRBJ1-2; TRBD1 agrees at 7 bases. V trimming: 4 bases; J trimming: 7 bases; junction bases outside the gene matches: 10. The germline V gene encodes CDR1 SGHDT and CDR2 YYEEEE. The CDR3 runs 14 residues. Here the CDR3 reads CASSLSGQIGGYTF. CDR3 sequence (DNA): TGTGCCAGCAGCCTTTCGGGACAGATTGGTGGCTACACCTTC.